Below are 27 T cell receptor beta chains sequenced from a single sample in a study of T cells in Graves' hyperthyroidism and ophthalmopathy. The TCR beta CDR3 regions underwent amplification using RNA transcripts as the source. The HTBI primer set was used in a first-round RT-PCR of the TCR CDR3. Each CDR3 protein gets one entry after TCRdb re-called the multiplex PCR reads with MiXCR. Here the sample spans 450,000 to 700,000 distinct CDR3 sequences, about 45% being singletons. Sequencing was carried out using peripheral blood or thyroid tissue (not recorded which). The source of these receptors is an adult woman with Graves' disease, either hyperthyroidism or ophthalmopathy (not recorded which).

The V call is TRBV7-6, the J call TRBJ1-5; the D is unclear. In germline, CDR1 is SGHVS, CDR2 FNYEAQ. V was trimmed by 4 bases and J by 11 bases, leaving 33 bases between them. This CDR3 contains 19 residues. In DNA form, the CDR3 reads TGTGCCAGCAGCTCATCAGCCCCCCTAGCGGGAGCGTACCAAGAGACCCAGCATTTT. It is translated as CASSSSAPLAGAYQETQHF.

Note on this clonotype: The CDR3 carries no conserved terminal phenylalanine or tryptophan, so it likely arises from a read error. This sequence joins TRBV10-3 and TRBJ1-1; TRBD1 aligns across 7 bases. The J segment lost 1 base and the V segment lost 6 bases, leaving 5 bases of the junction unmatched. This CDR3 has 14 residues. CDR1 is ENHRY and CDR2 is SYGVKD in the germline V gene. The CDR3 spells CAIRAGTENTEAFL. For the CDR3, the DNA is TGTGCCATCAGGGCTGGGACAGAGAACACTGAAGCTTTCCTT.

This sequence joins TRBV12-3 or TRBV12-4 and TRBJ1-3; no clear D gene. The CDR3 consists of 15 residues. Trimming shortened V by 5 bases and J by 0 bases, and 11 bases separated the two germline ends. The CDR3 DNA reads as TGTGCCAGCAGTCCGGGGATCGGCTCTGGAAACACCATATATTTT. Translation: CASSPGIGSGNTIYF.

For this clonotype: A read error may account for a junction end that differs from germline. CDR3 residues: CASSSNTGETQYF. The CDR3 region has the DNA TGCGCCAGCAGCTCGAACACCGGGGAGACCCAGTACTTC. The gene calls are TRBV7-9 and TRBJ2-5; D is ambiguous. Germline V gene data show CDR1 as SEHNR and CDR2 as FQNEAQ (reference sequence). This CDR3 spans 13 amino acids.

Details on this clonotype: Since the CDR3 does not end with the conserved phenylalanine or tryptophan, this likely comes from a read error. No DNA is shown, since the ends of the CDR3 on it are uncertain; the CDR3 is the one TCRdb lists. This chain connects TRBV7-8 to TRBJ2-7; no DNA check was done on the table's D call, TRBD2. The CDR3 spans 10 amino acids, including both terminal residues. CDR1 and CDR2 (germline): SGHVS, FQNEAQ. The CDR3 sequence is CASSLEGRAG.

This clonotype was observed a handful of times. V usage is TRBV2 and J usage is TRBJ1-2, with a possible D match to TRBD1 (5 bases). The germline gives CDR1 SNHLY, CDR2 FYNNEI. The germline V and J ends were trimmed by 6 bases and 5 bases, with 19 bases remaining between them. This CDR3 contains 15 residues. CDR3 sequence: CASRDRQTWAYGYTF. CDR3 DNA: TGTGCCAGCAGAGACCGACAGACCTGGGCTTATGGCTACACCTTC.

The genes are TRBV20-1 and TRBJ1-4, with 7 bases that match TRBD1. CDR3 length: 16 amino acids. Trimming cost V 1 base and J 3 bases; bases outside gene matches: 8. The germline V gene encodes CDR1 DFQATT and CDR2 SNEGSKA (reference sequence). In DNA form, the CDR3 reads TGCAGTGCTAGAGGGCGGCAGGGACAGTCTAATGAAAAACTGTTTTTT. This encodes CSARGRQGQSNEKLFF.

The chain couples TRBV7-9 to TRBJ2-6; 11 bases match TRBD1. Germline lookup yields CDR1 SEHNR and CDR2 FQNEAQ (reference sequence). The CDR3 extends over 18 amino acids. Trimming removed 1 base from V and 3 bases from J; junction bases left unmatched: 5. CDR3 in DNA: TGTGCCAGCAGCTTAGGAGGACAGGGGGCATTTGGGGCCAACGTCCTGACTTTC. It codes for CASSLGGQGAFGANVLTF.

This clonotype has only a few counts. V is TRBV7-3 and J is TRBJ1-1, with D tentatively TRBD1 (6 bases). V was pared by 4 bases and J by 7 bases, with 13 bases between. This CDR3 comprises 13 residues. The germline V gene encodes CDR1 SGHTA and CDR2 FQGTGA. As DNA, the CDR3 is TGTGCCAGCAGCTCTTCAGGGGTTGGTGAAGCTTTCTTT. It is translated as CASSSSGVGEAFF.

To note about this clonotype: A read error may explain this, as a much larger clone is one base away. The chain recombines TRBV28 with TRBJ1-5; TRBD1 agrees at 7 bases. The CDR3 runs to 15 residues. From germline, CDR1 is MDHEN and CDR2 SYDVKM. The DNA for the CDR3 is TGTGCCAGCAGTGCCCGACAGGGTTGGAATCAGCCCCGGCATTTT. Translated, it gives CASSARQGWNQPRHF.

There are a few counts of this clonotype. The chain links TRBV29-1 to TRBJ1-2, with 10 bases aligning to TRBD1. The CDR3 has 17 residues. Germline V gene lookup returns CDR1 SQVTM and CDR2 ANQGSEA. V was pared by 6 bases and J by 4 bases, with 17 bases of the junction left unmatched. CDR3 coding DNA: TGCAGCGTCCACGTCCCTGCTGTACGGGACAGGGGCTATGGCTACACCTTC. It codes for CSVHVPAVRDRGYGYTF.

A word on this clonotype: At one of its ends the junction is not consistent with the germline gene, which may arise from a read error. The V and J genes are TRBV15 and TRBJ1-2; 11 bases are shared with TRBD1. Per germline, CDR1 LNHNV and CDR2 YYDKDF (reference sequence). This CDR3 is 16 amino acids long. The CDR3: CASSVASGTGGYGYTF. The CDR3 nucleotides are TGTGCCAGCAGCGTGGCCTCCGGGACAGGGGGATATGGCTACACCTTC.

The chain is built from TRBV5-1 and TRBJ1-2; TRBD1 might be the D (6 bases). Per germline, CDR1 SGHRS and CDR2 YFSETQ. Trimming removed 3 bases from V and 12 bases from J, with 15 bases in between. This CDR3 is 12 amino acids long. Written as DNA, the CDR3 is TGCGCCAGCAGCTCAACGGGACAAGAGAACACCTTC. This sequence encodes CASSSTGQENTF. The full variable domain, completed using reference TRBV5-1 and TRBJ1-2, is KAGVTQTPRYLIKTRGQQVTLSCSPISGHRSVSWYQQTPGQGLQFLFEYFSETQRNKGNFPGRFSGRQFSNSRSEMNVSTLELGDSALYLCASSSTGQENTFGSGTRLTVV.

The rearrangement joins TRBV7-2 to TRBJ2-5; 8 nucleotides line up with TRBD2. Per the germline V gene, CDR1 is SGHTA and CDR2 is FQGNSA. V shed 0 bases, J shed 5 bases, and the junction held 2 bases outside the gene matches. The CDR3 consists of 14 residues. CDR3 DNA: TGTGCCAGCAGCTTAGCGGCTAGCGGGGAGACCCAGTACTTC. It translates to CASSLAASGETQYF.

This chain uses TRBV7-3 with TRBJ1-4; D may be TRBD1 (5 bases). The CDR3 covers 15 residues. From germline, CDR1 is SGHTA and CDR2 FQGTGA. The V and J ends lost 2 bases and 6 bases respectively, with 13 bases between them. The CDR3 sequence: CASSLFGGGDEKLFF. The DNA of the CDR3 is TGTGCCAGCAGCTTATTCGGGGGAGGGGATGAAAAACTGTTTTTT.

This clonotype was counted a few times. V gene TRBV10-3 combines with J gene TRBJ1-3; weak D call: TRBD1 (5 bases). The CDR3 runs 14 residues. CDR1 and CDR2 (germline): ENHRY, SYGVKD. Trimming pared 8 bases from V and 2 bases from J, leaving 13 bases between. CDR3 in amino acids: CAIGGTDPGNTIYF. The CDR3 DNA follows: TGTGCCATCGGGGGGACCGATCCTGGAAACACCATATATTTT.

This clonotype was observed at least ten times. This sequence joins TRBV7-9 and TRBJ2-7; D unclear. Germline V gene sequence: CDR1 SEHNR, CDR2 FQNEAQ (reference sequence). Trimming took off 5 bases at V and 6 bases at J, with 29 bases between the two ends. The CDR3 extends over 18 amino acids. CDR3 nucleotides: TGTGCCAGCAGCCTCACCACTCCGGCTATCTTCCAGTCCCCCGAGCAGTACTTC. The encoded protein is CASSLTTPAIFQSPEQYF. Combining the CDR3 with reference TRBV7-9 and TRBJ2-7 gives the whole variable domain DTGVSQNPRHKITKRGQNVTFRCDPISEHNRLYWYRQTLGQGPEFLTYFQNEAQLEKSRLLSDRFSAERPKGSFSTLEIQRTEQGDSAMYLCASSLTTPAIFQSPEQYFGPGTRLTVT.

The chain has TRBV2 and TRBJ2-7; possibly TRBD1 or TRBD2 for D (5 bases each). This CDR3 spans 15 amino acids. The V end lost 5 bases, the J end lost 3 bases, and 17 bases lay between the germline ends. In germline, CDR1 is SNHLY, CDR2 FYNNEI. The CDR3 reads CASSFPGTGLYEQYF. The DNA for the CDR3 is TGTGCCAGCAGTTTTCCCGGGACGGGTCTCTACGAGCAGTACTTC.

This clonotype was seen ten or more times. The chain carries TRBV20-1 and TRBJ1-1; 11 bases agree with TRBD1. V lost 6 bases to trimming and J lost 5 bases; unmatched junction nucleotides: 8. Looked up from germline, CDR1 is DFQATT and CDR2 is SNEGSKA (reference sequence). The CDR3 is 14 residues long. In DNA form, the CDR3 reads TGCAGTGCCGCGGACAGGGGGCGTCGGACTGAAGCTTTCTTT. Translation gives CSAADRGRRTEAFF.

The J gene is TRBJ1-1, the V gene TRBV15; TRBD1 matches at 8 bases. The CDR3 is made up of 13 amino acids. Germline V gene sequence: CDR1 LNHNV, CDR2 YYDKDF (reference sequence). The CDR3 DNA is TGTGCTCCGGACAGGGTCATGAACACTGAAGCTTTCTTT. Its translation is CAPDRVMNTEAFF. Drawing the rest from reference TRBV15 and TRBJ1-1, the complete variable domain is DAMVIQNPRYQVTQFGKPVTLSCSQTLNHNVMYWYQQKSSQAPKLLFHYYDKDFNNEADTPDNFQSRRPNTSFCFLDIRSPGLGDTAMYLCAPDRVMNTEAFFGQGTRLTVV.

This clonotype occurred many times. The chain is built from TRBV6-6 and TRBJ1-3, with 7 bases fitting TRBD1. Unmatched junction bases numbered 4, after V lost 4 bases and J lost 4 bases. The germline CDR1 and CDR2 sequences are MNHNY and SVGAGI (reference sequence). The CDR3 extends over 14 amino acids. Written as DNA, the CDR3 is TGTGCCAGCAGTTGGGGGACAGCCGGAAACACCATATATTTT. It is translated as CASSWGTAGNTIYF.

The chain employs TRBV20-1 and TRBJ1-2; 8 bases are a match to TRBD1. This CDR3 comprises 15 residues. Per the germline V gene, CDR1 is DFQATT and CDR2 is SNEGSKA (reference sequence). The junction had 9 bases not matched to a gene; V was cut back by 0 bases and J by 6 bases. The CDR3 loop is CSARDPEQGANGYTF. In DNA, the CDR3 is TGCAGTGCTAGAGACCCTGAGCAGGGGGCAAATGGCTACACCTTC.

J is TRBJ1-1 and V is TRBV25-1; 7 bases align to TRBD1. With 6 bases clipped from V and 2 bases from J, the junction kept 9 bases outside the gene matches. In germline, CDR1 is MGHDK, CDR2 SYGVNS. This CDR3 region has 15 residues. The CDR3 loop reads CASRTLRGPNTEAFF. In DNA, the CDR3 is TGTGCCAGCAGAACACTTAGGGGGCCTAACACTGAAGCTTTCTTT.

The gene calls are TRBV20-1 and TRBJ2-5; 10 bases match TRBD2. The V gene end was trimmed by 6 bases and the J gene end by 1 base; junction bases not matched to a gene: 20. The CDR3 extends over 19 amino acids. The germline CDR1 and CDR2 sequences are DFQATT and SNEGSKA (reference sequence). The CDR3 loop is CSALRTSGNNEQGQETQYF. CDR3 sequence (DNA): TGCAGTGCGCTCCGGACTAGCGGAAACAATGAGCAGGGCCAAGAGACCCAGTACTTC.

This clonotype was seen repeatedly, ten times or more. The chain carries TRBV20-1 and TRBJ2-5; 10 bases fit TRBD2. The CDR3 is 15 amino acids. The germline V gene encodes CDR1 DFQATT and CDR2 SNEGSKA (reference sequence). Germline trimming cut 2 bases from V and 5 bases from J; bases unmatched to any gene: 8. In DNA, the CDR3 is TGCAGTGCTAGACTAGCGGGAGTTTCTTCCGAGACCCAGTACTTC. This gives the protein CSARLAGVSSETQYF.

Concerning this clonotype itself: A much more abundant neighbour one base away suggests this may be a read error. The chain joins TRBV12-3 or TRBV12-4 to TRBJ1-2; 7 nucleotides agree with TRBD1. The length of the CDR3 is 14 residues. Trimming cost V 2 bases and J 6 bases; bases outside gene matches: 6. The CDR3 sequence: CASSLNTGADGYTF. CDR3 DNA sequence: TGTGCCAGCAGTTTAAACACAGGGGCGGATGGCTACACCTTC.

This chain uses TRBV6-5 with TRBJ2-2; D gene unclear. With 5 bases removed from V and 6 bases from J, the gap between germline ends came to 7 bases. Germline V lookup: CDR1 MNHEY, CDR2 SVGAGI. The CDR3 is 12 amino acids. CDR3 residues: CASSKGPGELFF. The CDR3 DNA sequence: TGTGCCAGCAGTAAAGGTCCCGGGGAGCTGTTTTTT.